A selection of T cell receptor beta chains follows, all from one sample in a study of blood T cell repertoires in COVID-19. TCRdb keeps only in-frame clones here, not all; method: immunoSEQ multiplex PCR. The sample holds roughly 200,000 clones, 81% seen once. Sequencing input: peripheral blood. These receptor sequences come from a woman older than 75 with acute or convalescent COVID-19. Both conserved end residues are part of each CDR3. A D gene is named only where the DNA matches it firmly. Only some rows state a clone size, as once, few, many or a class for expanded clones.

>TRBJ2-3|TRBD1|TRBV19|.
TGTGCCAGTAGTATGAGGGACAGGGGTTCCACAGATACGCAGTATTTT
CASSMRDRGSTDTQYF
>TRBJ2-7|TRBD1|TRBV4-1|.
TGCGCCAGCAGCAGTTCCAGGACAGGGGGACTAGAGCAGTACTTC
CASSSSRTGGLEQYF
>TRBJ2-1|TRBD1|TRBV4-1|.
TGCGCCAGCAGCCAAGAGGCACAGGGGCCAATGCGGCCGTTCTTC
CASSQEAQGPMRPFF
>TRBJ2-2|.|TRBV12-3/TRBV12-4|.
TGTGCCAGCAGTTTACGGGTGGCCGGGGAGCTGTTTTTT
CASSLRVAGELFF
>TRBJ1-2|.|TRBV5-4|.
TGTGCCAGCAGCTTTTCAGGACATACTAACTATGGCTACACCTTC
CASSFSGHTNYGYTF
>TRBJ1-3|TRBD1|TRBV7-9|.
TGTGCCAGCAGTTCCCCGGGGACAGGGCTTCCTTCAGATTTT
CASSSPGTGLPSDF
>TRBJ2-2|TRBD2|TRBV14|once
TGTGCCAGCAGTCCCAGCGGGAGGGCCAACACCGGGGAGCTGTTTTTT
CASSPSGRANTGELFF
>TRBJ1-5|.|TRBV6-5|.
TGTGCCAGCAGTTACGAGGGTACCGGCAATCAGCCCCAGCATTTT
CASSYEGTGNQPQHF
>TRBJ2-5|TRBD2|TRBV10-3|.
TGTGCCATCAGTGAGTCCCCTAGCGGCCAAGAGACCCAGTACTTC
CAISESPSGQETQYF
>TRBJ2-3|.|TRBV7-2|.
TGTGCCAGCAGCTTAGATCCGGGGGGCGGGGCAGATACGCAGTATTTT
CASSLDPGGGADTQYF
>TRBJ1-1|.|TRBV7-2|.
TGTGCCAGCAGCTTTAGCTTACAGAACACTGAAGCTTTCTTT
CASSFSLQNTEAFF
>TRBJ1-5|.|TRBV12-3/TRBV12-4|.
TGTGCCAGCAGTCAGGAGGGTCAGCCCCAGCATTTT
CASSQEGQPQHF
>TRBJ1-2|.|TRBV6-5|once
TGTGCCAGCAGACCGCAACAGGGAATGAACTATGGCTACACCTTC
CASRPQQGMNYGYTF
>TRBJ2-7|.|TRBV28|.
TGTGCCAGCAGTTTATTCGGAGGGGGCCACGAGCAGTACTTC
CASSLFGGGHEQYF
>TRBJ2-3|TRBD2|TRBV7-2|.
TGTGCCAGCAGCTCCCAGAGTCTAGCGGGAACAGATACGCAGTATTTT
CASSSQSLAGTDTQYF
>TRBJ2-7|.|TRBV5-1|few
TGCGCCAGCAGCTTCAACTCCTACGAGCAGTACTTC
CASSFNSYEQYF
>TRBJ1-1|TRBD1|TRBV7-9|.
TGTGCCAGCAGCCCCCGGACAGGGGGGAGGACTGAAGCTTTCTTT
CASSPRTGGRTEAFF
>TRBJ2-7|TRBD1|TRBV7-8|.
TGTGCCAGCAGCTTAGTGGGACAGGGCCCCTACGAGCAGTACTTC
CASSLVGQGPYEQYF
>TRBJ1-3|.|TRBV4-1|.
TGCGCCGCTCTCGGGGGGACTGGAAACACCATATATTTT
CAALGGTGNTIYF
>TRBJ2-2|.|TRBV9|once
TGTGCCAGCAGCGTAGTGGACACGTACACCGGGGAGCTGTTTTTT
CASSVVDTYTGELFF
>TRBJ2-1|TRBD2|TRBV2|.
TGTGCCAGCAGTTCTAGCGGGAGCTTCGGCGCCTACAATGAGCAGTTCTTC
CASSSSGSFGAYNEQFF
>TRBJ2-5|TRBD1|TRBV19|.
TGTGCCAGTAGTATCTATTGGACAGGGGGCGAAGAGACCCAGTACTTC
CASSIYWTGGEETQYF
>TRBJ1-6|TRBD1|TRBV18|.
TGTGCCAGCTCACCCAACAGGGGAAATTCACCCCTCCACTTT
CASSPNRGNSPLHF
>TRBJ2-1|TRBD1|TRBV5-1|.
TGCGCCAGCAGCACGGACAGGGCGTTTGCTTATGATGAGCAGTTCTTC
CASSTDRAFAYDEQFF
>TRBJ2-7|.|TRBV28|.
TGTGCCAGCAGAGATGGGACACTTTCCTACGAGCAGTACTTC
CASRDGTLSYEQYF
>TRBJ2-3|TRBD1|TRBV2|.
TGTGCCAGGAGTGCCCGGACAGGGCGCACAGATACGCAGTATTTT
CARSARTGRTDTQYF
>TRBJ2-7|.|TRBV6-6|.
TGTGCCAGCAGTTCATCAGGGGGGCTCTACGAGCAGTACTTC
CASSSSGGLYEQYF
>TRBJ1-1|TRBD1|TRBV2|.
TGTGCCAACCCTATCGGGACAGGCAACATGAACACTGAAGCTTTCTTT
CANPIGTGNMNTEAFF
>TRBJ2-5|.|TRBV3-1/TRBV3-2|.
TGTGCCAGCAGCCAAGATCGGACGGGGGGCACAGAGACCCAGTACTTC
CASSQDRTGGTETQYF
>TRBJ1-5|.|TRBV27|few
TGTGCCAGCAGTTTATGGATTAGGGGAGCGGGGAAGGATCAGCCCCAGCATTTT
CASSLWIRGAGKDQPQHF
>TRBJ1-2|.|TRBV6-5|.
TGTGCCAGCTCGGGGTCTAACTATGGCTACACCTTC
CASSGSNYGYTF
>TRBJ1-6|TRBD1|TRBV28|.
TGTGCCAGCAGAAAGCCGGACAGGGTAAATTCACCCCTCCACTTT
CASRKPDRVNSPLHF
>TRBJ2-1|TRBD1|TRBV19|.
TGTGCCAGTGTCCAGGGGGCGGGTGAGCAGTTCTTC
CASVQGAGEQFF
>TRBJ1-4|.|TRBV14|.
TGTGCCAGCAGCCGGATGACACCGGAAAGTGAAAAACTGTTTTTT
CASSRMTPESEKLFF
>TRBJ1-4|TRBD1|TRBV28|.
TGTGCCAGCAGTTTGGGCGGGACAGGAGGGGAAAAACTGTTTTTT
CASSLGGTGGEKLFF
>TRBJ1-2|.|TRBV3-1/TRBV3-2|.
TGTGCCAGCAGCCCGGAGGGGCAGGGTGACTATGGCTACACCTTC
CASSPEGQGDYGYTF
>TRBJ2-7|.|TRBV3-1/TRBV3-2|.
TGTGCCAGCAGCCAGGCCACCTCCTACGAGCAGTACTTC
CASSQATSYEQYF
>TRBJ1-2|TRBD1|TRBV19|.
TGTGCCAGTAGTGTAAGTAGGGACAGCAACTATGGCTACACCTTC
CASSVSRDSNYGYTF
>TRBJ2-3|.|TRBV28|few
TGTGCCAGCGGAAGGACGGGGACTAGCACAGATACGCAGTATTTT
CASGRTGTSTDTQYF
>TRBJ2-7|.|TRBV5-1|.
TGCGCCAGCAGCTTGGACCACACCCCCGCCTACGAGCAGTACTTC
CASSLDHTPAYEQYF
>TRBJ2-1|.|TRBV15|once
TGTGCCACCAGCAGAGATGTGACGGGATTTTACAATGAGCAGTTCTTC
CATSRDVTGFYNEQFF
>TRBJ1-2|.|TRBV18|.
TGTGCCAGCTCACCAGCTACTCCGGGTGATGGCTACACCTTC
CASSPATPGDGYTF
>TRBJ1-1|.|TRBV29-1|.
TGCAGCGTAGTACCGACGGGGGGGACGTCTTTCTTT
CSVVPTGGTSFF
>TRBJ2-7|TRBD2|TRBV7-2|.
TGTGCCAGCAGCTTAGGCGGGGGACCCTACGAGCAGTACTTC
CASSLGGGPYEQYF
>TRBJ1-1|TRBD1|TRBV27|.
TGTGCCAGCAGTCCATCGACAGGGGGGAACACTGAAGCTTTCTTT
CASSPSTGGNTEAFF
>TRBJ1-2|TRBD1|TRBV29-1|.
TGCAGCGTTGGGACAGGGGGTACGAATGGCTACACCTTC
CSVGTGGTNGYTF